The present T cell receptor beta chain was sequenced within a study of blood T cell repertoires in COVID-19. Study background: COVID-19 samples from acute and convalescent phases originated in the United States, Italy and Spain.

The germline gives CDR1 SGHNT, CDR2 YYREEE (reference sequence). The junction had 4 bases not matched to a gene; V was cut back by 5 bases and J by 2 bases. The CDR3 totals 15 residues. This clone was recorded once. As processed by the authors: Estimates of nucleated cell counts were drawn from the amplification of reference gene primers. Profiling relied on immunoSEQ multiplex PCR, and the TCRdb table lists in-frame clones only, not all of them. Clonal size and the V and J genes are those of that table, whereas D and trimming came from the DNA. The sample has over 200,000 clones, roughly 82% seen once.

This TCR was recovered from a middle-aged woman with acute or convalescent COVID-19. The V call is TRBV5-4, the J call TRBJ2-3; TRBD2 matches at 11 bases. The sequenced material came from peripheral blood. The CDR3 is CASSPGLAATDTQYF. Here the CDR3 DNA reads TGTGCCAGCAGTCCGGGACTAGCGGCCACAGATACGCAGTATTTT.